This T cell receptor beta chain was recovered during a study of cytomegalovirus exposure and HLA in healthy donors. Study as a whole: Caucasian-associated ancestry cluster membership applied to 75% to 85% of under 450 genotyped donors.

Germline V gene sequence: CDR1 SGHRS, CDR2 YFSETQ. V dropped 0 bases and J dropped 0; count of bases not matched to a gene: 1. The CDR3 runs 15 residues. This clone was recorded only once. As yet, its antigen is unknown. Regarding the study as a whole: Presence/absence results assume similar sequencing depth per donor, which may not hold. In a later analysis, specific HLA alleles were associated with 15,000 to 20,000 TCR beta sequences at a 0.05 false discovery rate.

Use of 60 Vbeta and 13 Jbeta primers characterized the PCR. Produced via immunoSEQ multiplex PCR; TCRdb's table is partial and in-frame only. The table includes around 190,000 clones, more than 65% detected once. The sample taken for sequencing was PBMCs. J is TRBJ2-7 and V is TRBV5-1; 9 nucleotides line up with TRBD2. The receptor's source is a middle-aged man in good health and CMV-seropositive. Here the CDR3 DNA reads TGCGCCAGCAGCTTGGGACTAGCGGCCTCCTACGAGCAGTACTTC. Its protein is CASSLGLAASYEQYF. Using reference TRBV5-1 and TRBJ2-7 for the parts outside the CDR3, the full variable domain is KAGVTQTPRYLIKTRGQQVTLSCSPISGHRSVSWYQQTPGQGLQFLFEYFSETQRNKGNFPGRFSGRQFSNSRSEMNVSTLELGDSALYLCASSLGLAASYEQYFGPGTRLTVT.